The rows below give T cell receptor beta chains drawn from one sample of a study of blood T cell repertoires in COVID-19. Data came from immunoSEQ multiplex PCR; TCRdb stores just in-frame clones and leaves some out. Found here are over 90,000 clones, roughly 76% of them singletons; the top ten hold less than 6%. Sequenced: peripheral blood. The origin of the receptors is an elderly man with COVID-19, enrolled during active disease. Each CDR3 is given with its conserved first and last residue. Fields, in order: D gene, clone size, J gene, V gene, CDR3 DNA, CDR3 protein. A D gene is named only where the DNA matches it firmly. Clone size is given for some rows only: seen once, a few or many times, or a class if the clone is expanded.

TRBD2 | - | TRBJ2-7 | TRBV14 | TGTGCCAGCAGCCAAGTAGCGGGACCCCTCTACGAGCAGTACTTC | CASSQVAGPLYEQYF
- | - | TRBJ1-2 | TRBV19 | TGTGCCAGTAGTAGCGCGGGGCGAAGGTATGGCTACACCTTC | CASSSAGRRYGYTF
TRBD1 | - | TRBJ1-2 | TRBV10-3 | TGTGCCATCAGTGACCCGACAGGGGGCGGCTACACCTTC | CAISDPTGGGYTF
TRBD2 | few | TRBJ2-7 | TRBV5-4 | TGTGCCAGCAGCTTGGAACTAGCGGGCTCCTACGAGCAGTACTTC | CASSLELAGSYEQYF
- | - | TRBJ2-1 | TRBV6-5 | TGTGCCAGCAGTTACTCGCCCCTCGGGACTGCCAATGAGCAGTTCTTC | CASSYSPLGTANEQFF
TRBD1 | - | TRBJ1-3 | TRBV25-1 | TGTGCCAGCACCCAGGGACAGCTTTCTGGAAACACCATATATTTT | CASTQGQLSGNTIYF
TRBD1 | few | TRBJ1-1 | TRBV9 | TGTGCCAGCGGATTCTTACCGACAGGGATGAACACTGAAGCTTTCTTT | CASGFLPTGMNTEAFF
- | - | TRBJ2-3 | TRBV7-9 | TGTGCCAGCAGCAAGTCCCCTGTTGAAGAGGATACGCAGTATTTT | CASSKSPVEEDTQYF
- | - | TRBJ1-4 | TRBV4-1 | TGCGCCAGCAGCCGGACGGGACTAACTAGATTCGGGGAAAAACTGTTTTTT | CASSRTGLTRFGEKLFF
- | - | TRBJ1-5 | TRBV6-1 | TGTGCCAGCAGTGAATTTGGCGGTCAGCCCCAGCATTTT | CASSEFGGQPQHF
- | - | TRBJ1-1 | TRBV9 | TGTGCCAGCAGCGAGAGCCCCTTGAACACTGAAGCTTTCTTT | CASSESPLNTEAFF
TRBD2 | - | TRBJ2-7 | TRBV5-1 | TGCGCCAGCAGCTACGGACTAGCGGGAGAGCTCTACGAGCAGTACTTC | CASSYGLAGELYEQYF
- | - | TRBJ1-3 | TRBV14 | TGTGCCAGCAGCCCACGACAGCGCTCTGGAAACACCATATATTTT | CASSPRQRSGNTIYF
- | - | TRBJ1-3 | TRBV19 | TGTGCCAGTAGCCCATCGCCCTGGGGCTTGAATGGAAACACCATATATTTT | CASSPSPWGLNGNTIYF
TRBD1 | - | TRBJ1-2 | TRBV29-1 | TGCAGCGTTGAAGATCCGGGAGGGGGCGACTATGGCTACACCTTC | CSVEDPGGGDYGYTF
TRBD1 | - | TRBJ1-4 | TRBV24-1 | TGTGCCACCAGTGACCCCGGGACAGGGGCTAAGGAAAAACTGTTTTTT | CATSDPGTGAKEKLFF
- | - | TRBJ1-1 | TRBV27 | TGTGCCAGCAGTCTTACCCGGGAGGGGAAAGCTTTCTTT | CASSLTREGKAFF
- | once | TRBJ1-1 | TRBV6-5 | TGTGCCAGCAGTTACTCCTCGGGTGAAGCTTTCTTT | CASSYSSGEAFF
- | - | TRBJ2-7 | TRBV2 | TGTGCCAGCAGTGAACTCCAGGGGATCTTGGGGGACTTC | CASSELQGILGDF
TRBD1 | - | TRBJ1-4 | TRBV14 | TGTGCCAGCAGCGACCGGACAGGGGGCGCGGTAGCTAATGAAAAACTGTTTTTT | CASSDRTGGAVANEKLFF
TRBD1 | - | TRBJ1-3 | TRBV5-6 | TGTGCCAGCAGCTCGACGGGCAGGGGGCGCCCAGGCATATATTTT | CASSSTGRGRPGIYF
TRBD2 | - | TRBJ2-3 | TRBV6-5 | TGTGCCAGCAGGACTAGCGGGAGAGATACGCAGTATTTT | CASRTSGRDTQYF
- | - | TRBJ1-5 | TRBV4-2 | TGTGCCAGCAGCCAAGATCAAGCGACAGAGTATAGCAATCAGCCCCAGCATTTT | CASSQDQATEYSNQPQHF
TRBD1 | - | TRBJ2-7 | TRBV3-1/TRBV3-2 | TGTGCCAGCAGCCAAGATAGCCAGGGGGCAGGGCAGTACTTC | CASSQDSQGAGQYF
- | few | TRBJ2-1 | TRBV25-1 | TGTGCCAGCAGTGAATATTCGGCGGGGACTTACAATGAGCAGTTCTTC | CASSEYSAGTYNEQFF
- | once | TRBJ1-1 | TRBV12-3/TRBV12-4 | TGTGCCAGCAGTTTAGTGAGGGTGACTGAAGCTTTCTTT | CASSLVRVTEAFF
- | - | TRBJ1-1 | TRBV2 | TGTGCCAGCAGTGCACAGGGATATACTGAAGCTTTCTTT | CASSAQGYTEAFF
TRBD2 | - | TRBJ2-3 | TRBV4-2 | TGTGCCAGCAGCCCAACCCCGGGACTAGCGGGGGGCACAGATACGCAGTATTTT | CASSPTPGLAGGTDTQYF
- | - | TRBJ1-5 | TRBV7-2 | TGTGCCAGCGCCTCTGGGGGGGCCGGTCAGCCCCAGCATTTT | CASASGGAGQPQHF
- | - | TRBJ1-1 | TRBV5-1 | TGCGCCAGCAGCTTGGTCTCGGGAATGAACACTGAAGCTTTCTTT | CASSLVSGMNTEAFF
- | few | TRBJ2-7 | TRBV2 | TGTGCCAGCAGTGCTGGCGGATTCTACGAGCAGTACTTC | CASSAGGFYEQYF
- | many | TRBJ1-1 | TRBV6-5 | TGTGCCAGCAGTTACCTGGGACTTAGGAACACTGAAGCTTTCTTT | CASSYLGLRNTEAFF
TRBD1 | many | TRBJ1-4 | TRBV30 | TGTGCCGCCGACAGGGAAGGGGAAAAACTGTTTTTT | CAADREGEKLFF
TRBD1 | - | TRBJ1-4 | TRBV2 | TGTGCCAGCTCTTTGGAAGGGACAGGGGGCTGGGGGACTAATGAAAAACTGTTTTTT | CASSLEGTGGWGTNEKLFF
TRBD1 | - | TRBJ1-1 | TRBV13 | TGTGCCAGCAGCTTACGTCAGACAGGGGTCTTGAACACTGAAGCTTTCTTT | CASSLRQTGVLNTEAFF
TRBD2 | - | TRBJ2-7 | TRBV3-1/TRBV3-2 | TGTGCCAGCAGCCAAGCGATAGCGGGAGTATTGGAGCAGTACTTC | CASSQAIAGVLEQYF
- | - | TRBJ2-1 | TRBV9 | TGTGCCAGCAGCGCGGGGGACTGGAGGTCCAATGAGCAGTTCTTC | CASSAGDWRSNEQFF
- | - | TRBJ2-1 | TRBV7-2 | TGTGCCAGCAGCTTATCCACGGGATCCTCCTACAATGAGCAGTTCTTC | CASSLSTGSSYNEQFF
- | - | TRBJ2-3 | TRBV6-4 | TGTGCCAGCAGTGACCGGGACATTGATACGCAGTATTTT | CASSDRDIDTQYF
TRBD1 | - | TRBJ2-7 | TRBV5-1 | TGCGCCAGCAGCACGACAGGGGTGGAGCAGTACTTC | CASSTTGVEQYF
- | - | TRBJ2-1 | TRBV6-5 | TGTGCCAGCAGTTCCCCGAGGGCCGGCAATGAGCAGTTCTTC | CASSSPRAGNEQFF
- | - | TRBJ1-2 | TRBV7-9 | TGTGCCAGCAGCTTAGCGTTTACGAGGGGCTACACCTTC | CASSLAFTRGYTF
TRBD2 | - | TRBJ2-3 | TRBV19 | TGTGCCAGTAGTAACCAGCGGGACACAGATACGCAGTATTTT | CASSNQRDTDTQYF
TRBD1 | once | TRBJ2-1 | TRBV11-2 | TGTGCCAGCAGCACCCGAGGACAGGGGGTCTACAATGAGCAGTTCTTC | CASSTRGQGVYNEQFF
TRBD2 | - | TRBJ2-1 | TRBV9 | TGTGCCAGCACGACGAGCGGGAGCTCCTACAATGAGCAGTTCTTC | CASTTSGSSYNEQFF
- | - | TRBJ1-2 | TRBV7-9 | TGTGCCAGCAGTTCCTACGGACATCCGACGGAGGGCTACACCTTC | CASSSYGHPTEGYTF
- | once | TRBJ1-1 | TRBV19 | TGTGCCAGCCGGGACTTAGCCGACACTGAAGCTTTCTTT | CASRDLADTEAFF
TRBD1 | - | TRBJ2-6 | TRBV9 | TGTGCCAGAACCGGGACAGGGTGCTCTGGGGCCAACGTCCTGACTTTC | CARTGTGCSGANVLTF
- | - | TRBJ2-6 | TRBV4-1 | TGCGCCAGCAGCCCGCTCTTAGGGAAGACAGGTCCCTCTGGGGCCAACGTCCTGACTTTC | CASSPLLGKTGPSGANVLTF
- | - | TRBJ1-4 | TRBV7-9 | TGTGCCAGCAGCTTCCCCTCGGGAGGGGAGTTAAATGAAAAACTGTTTTTT | CASSFPSGGELNEKLFF
TRBD2 | - | TRBJ2-1 | TRBV3-1/TRBV3-2 | TGTGCCAGCAGCCAAGATTTTAGCGGGGGCCCTCGGGAGCAGTTCTTC | CASSQDFSGGPREQFF
- | few | TRBJ2-7 | TRBV5-1 | TGCGCCAGCAGCTTGACAGGGCAGGGCTACGAGCAGTACTTC | CASSLTGQGYEQYF